This T cell receptor beta chain was identified in a study of cytomegalovirus exposure and HLA in healthy donors. Per the germline V gene, CDR1 is SGHTA and CDR2 is FQGNSA. CDR3 length: 16 residues. V lost 1 base and J lost 4, with 15 bases in between. The primer mix had 60 Vbeta and 13 Jbeta primers. Generated by immunoSEQ multiplex PCR, the TCRdb table keeps only in-frame clones and is missing some. The sample holds around 120,000 clones, 55% to 75% seen once. The specimen was PBMCs. This sequence was found in a man aged 30 to 45 in good health and CMV-seropositive. The V gene is TRBV7-2, the J gene TRBJ2-3, with D maybe TRBD1 (7 bases). The CDR3 protein is CASSLGAGGGSDTQYF. Written as DNA, the CDR3 is TGTGCCAGCAGCTTAGGTGCCGGAGGGGGCTCAGATACGCAGTATTTT. Drawing the rest from reference TRBV7-2 and TRBJ2-3, the complete variable domain is GAGVSQSPSNKVTEKGKDVELRCDPISGHTALYWYRQSLGQGLEFLIYFQGNSAPDKSGLPSDRFSAERTGGSVSTLTIQRTQQEDSAVYLCASSLGAGGGSDTQYFGPGTRLTVL.